The clone carrying this TCR beta chain was counted a single time. Germline loops: CDR1 SGDLS, CDR2 YYNGEE. With 4 bases removed from V and 4 bases from J, the gap between germline ends came to 8 bases. The CDR3 loop spans 12 amino acids. The entry originates in a study of T cell responses to AZD1222 COVID-19 vaccine. Sequencing was performed with immunoSEQ multiplex PCR; in TCRdb, only in-frame clones are kept and a portion is missing. The table has 120,000 or so clones, 80% to 90% seen once. V usage is TRBV9 and J usage is TRBJ1-2; D not resolved. The input for sequencing was peripheral blood, taken on day 0 of AZD1222 vaccination. The origin of this receptor is an adult in good health. The CDR3 region has the DNA TGTGCCAGCAGCCCTGGTATCTATGGCTACACCTTC. Protein: CASSPGIYGYTF.